This TCR beta chain is from a study of T cell responses to AZD1222 COVID-19 vaccine. Study-wide results and caveats: Only a handful of individuals given AZD1222 were seropositive at baseline.

V was clipped by 0 bases and J by 5 bases, with 10 bases between them. This CDR3 is 14 amino acids long. CDR1 is ENHRY, CDR2 SYGVKD, per germline. Sequencing used immunoSEQ multiplex PCR; TCRdb keeps in-frame clones, though not all of them. This sample yields approximately 150,000 clones, of which around 90% are seen a single time; approximately 1.5% belongs to the top ten. Of note for this clone: Its antigen is as yet unknown.

Here the sequenced sample was peripheral blood, taken on day 0 of AZD1222 vaccination. The chain employs TRBV10-3 and TRBJ1-2, with D uncertain. The receptor's source is an adult in good health. CDR3 sequence reads: CAISESGDRYGYTF. DNA for the CDR3: TGTGCCATCAGTGAGTCCGGGGATCGGTATGGCTACACCTTC.